The rows below give T cell receptor beta chains drawn from one sample of a study of T cell repertoires in cytomegalovirus infection. Using its own MiXCR run on the reads, TCRdb lists one record per CDR3 protein. The sample carries about 360,000 distinct CDR3 sequences, nearly 35% recorded once. No antigen is known for these receptors. Here the sequenced sample was cultured PBMCs, taken from culture after CMV antigen stimulation. These receptors were collected from a human donor in good health (CMV status not recorded). Some clones in this sample may be carry-over from other donors' samples. Both conserved end residues are part of each CDR3. The D gene is left open where the match is weak. Rows give clone size only sometimes, using once, few, many, or a class for an expanded clone.

j_call clone_size d_call v_call cdr3_nt cdr3_aa
TRBJ2-1 few TRBD2 TRBV5-1 TGCGCCAGCAGCTTGCGTAGCGGGAGGGCCCCTATAAATGAGCAGTTCTTC CASSLRSGRAPINEQFF
TRBJ2-3 few TRBD2 TRBV5-1 TGCGCCAGCAGCTTGGGACCGGGACTAGTTGAGGATACGCAGTATTTT CASSLGPGLVEDTQYF
TRBJ2-2 NA TRBD1 TRBV12-5 TGTGCTAGTGGTTTGGTAACAGGGGGCGCCGCCGGGGAGCTGTTTTTT CASGLVTGGAAGELFF
TRBJ2-2 once NA TRBV19 TGTGCCAGTAGCGACGAGCGGAACACCGGGGAGCTGTTTTTT CASSDERNTGELFF
TRBJ2-1 NA NA TRBV4-2 TGTGCCAGCAGCCAGCTCCTTCAGGGACCCTACAATGAGCAGTTCTTC CASSQLLQGPYNEQFF
TRBJ2-1 NA NA TRBV29-1 TGCAGCACGAGACCCGGACCCAATGAGCAGTTCTTC CSTRPGPNEQFF
TRBJ2-1 NA NA TRBV20-1 TGCAGTGCTAGGGGGGACGTCTACAATGAGCAGTTCTTC CSARGDVYNEQFF
TRBJ1-2 NA TRBD1 TRBV28 TGTGCCAGCAGACCCTCCGGACAGGGCCTAGGCTATGGCTACACCTTC CASRPSGQGLGYGYTF
TRBJ2-5 few TRBD2 TRBV6-5 TGTGCCAGCAGTCGGGGACTAGCGGGGACAGAGACCCAGTACTTC CASSRGLAGTETQYF
TRBJ1-3 NA NA TRBV10-3 TGTGCCACTGGCCAACCCGGGGACACCATATATTTT CATGQPGDTIYF
TRBJ2-7 NA TRBD1 TRBV6-2/TRBV6-3 TGTGCCAGCAGTTACGGGGACAGGGCCTACGAGCAGTACTTC CASSYGDRAYEQYF
TRBJ2-2 few NA TRBV10-3 TGTGCCGCCGGGACTTGGAACACCGGGGAGCTGTTTTTT CAAGTWNTGELFF
TRBJ1-6 NA TRBD1 TRBV20-1 TGCAGTGCCCGAGGACAGGGAACGTATAATTCACCCCTCCACTTT CSARGQGTYNSPLHF
TRBJ2-7 NA NA TRBV7-6 TGTGCCAGCAGCTTAGTCACAGGGGAGGTCTACGAGCAGTACTTC CASSLVTGEVYEQYF
TRBJ1-2 NA NA TRBV11-2 TGTGCCAGCAGCTTACCTTGGGCGGCCTATGGCTACACCTTC CASSLPWAAYGYTF
TRBJ2-7 NA NA TRBV7-9 TGTGCCAGCAGCTCTGACAGAAGCTACGAGCAGTACTTC CASSSDRSYEQYF
TRBJ2-5 NA NA TRBV12-5 TGTGCTAGTGGTCAAGGGACAAGCGAAGGGGAGACCCAGTACTTC CASGQGTSEGETQYF
TRBJ2-2 NA NA TRBV7-8 TGTGCCAGCAGCTTAGCTCTGACAGAGAACACCGGGGAGCTGTTTTTT CASSLALTENTGELFF
TRBJ2-1 few NA TRBV12-3/TRBV12-4 TGTGCCAGCAGTTTGCCCTTCGGGGGGCCGAACGGTGAGCAGTTCTTC CASSLPFGGPNGEQFF
TRBJ2-6 many TRBD2 TRBV7-3 TGTGCCAGCAGCTTAGAGAGCGGGAGGGGATTCTCTGGGGCCAACGTCCTGACTTTC CASSLESGRGFSGANVLTF
TRBJ1-1 NA TRBD1 TRBV6-2/TRBV6-3 TGTGCCAGCAGTTACTCGAGGGGGCGAGGGGGTTTCACTGAAGCTTTCTTT CASSYSRGRGGFTEAFF